This TCR beta chain originates from a study of blood T cells in healthy people across ages (dated by TCRdb to about 2015). About the study as a whole: In model experiments, template switching captured roughly one uniquely barcoded TCR beta cDNA molecule for every two T cells. To track age-related changes in TCR beta repertoire diversity, the study relied on deep sequencing normalized with unique cDNA molecular identifiers. The donors were split into four age groups: young (average 16 years), middle-aged (nearly 40), aged (around 67) and long-lived (approximately 89). To avoid experimental bias, donors of different ages were distributed randomly across sequencing lanes. Two additional independent replicas of 1 million unique cDNA reads from the same blood draw were analyzed for two donors (one aged 18 to 30 and one aged 80 or older).

Systemically healthy Caucasian individuals from Russia, around 39 in total and aged about 6 to 90 years, were included as donors. Roughly 10 milliliters of peripheral blood were collected from each donor into EDTA-treated Vacutainer tubes. PBMCs were isolated by Ficoll-Paque density-gradient centrifugation, with at least 6.5 million obtained per sample. Trizol reagent was used to extract total RNA from the PBMCs, yielding at least 5 micrograms per sample. For every donor, flow cytometry on a PBMC aliquot measured the percentage of naive CD45RAhigh/CD27high T cells. The CDR3, cysteine through phenylalanine, is 15 amino acids long. The entry retains the CDR3 DNA only, 45 bases that are in frame from base 1. V and J are truncated by 1 base and 3 bases respectively, leaving an intervening sequence of 11 bases. The germline V gene (reference sequence) provides CDR1 SGHKS and CDR2 YYEKEE. Libraries were constructed by 5' RACE. The sequencer was an Illumina HiSeq 2500. The second PCR ran for roughly 7 to 11 cycles and used a J-beta primer mix along with a sample-barcoded 5' primer. A template-switch 5' adaptor carrying 12 random nucleotides introduced a unique molecular identifier onto each TCR beta cDNA molecule. At least 2.5 million CDR3-containing paired-end reads were obtained from each sample. First-strand cDNA was synthesized from all RNA with the Mint cDNA synthesis kit, primed by a TRBC-specific oligonucleotide. After uracil-DNA glycosylase treatment, a first 18-cycle PCR used universal primers M1SS and BC2_uni_R on all cDNA. Concerning the study's data processing: For normalization, 1 million high-quality reads, each with a distinct molecular identifier, were randomly selected from each sample. Reads with shared molecular identifiers were discarded instead of being binned into consensus sequences. MiTCR, with a Q25 quality threshold and the strictest error-elimination algorithm, was used for CDR3 identification, clonotype clustering and error correction. A nonparametric unseen species model with Euler transformation was used to estimate a lower bound on total TCR beta diversity. TCRdb passed the public sequencing reads through fastp at Q25 and MiXCR, retaining productive beta sequences. When rows share a CDR3 protein, they turn into one entry using the most common DNA and genes. These V and J calls rely on TCRdb rather than the paper's analysis. Present in this sample are approximately 670,000 distinct CDR3 sequences, approximately 40% of which were seen just once. The top ten clonotypes cover 25% to 35% of the sample.

What the research found in general, with its limitations: Total diversity estimates from one million sequenced T cells were considered lower bounds and underestimates. Because profiling used bulk unsorted PBMCs, naive and antigen-experienced compartments could not be compared conclusively. The CMV infection status of donors was not known, potentially confounding age-related changes in expanded clonotypes. Observed TCR beta diversity correlated strongly with the percentage of naive T cells measured by flow cytometry. Observed TCR beta diversity per million T cells fell roughly linearly with age, and a significant reduction was already apparent by age roughly 41. Compared with the aged group, the long-lived group had more naive CD4+ T cells, fewer expanded clones and increased TCR diversity, a pattern suggesting age selection.

The table lists this clonotype with a few counts. Its antigen is currently not known. The record has no base qualities; no much larger clone is one base away. The sequence was collected from a man older than 75 in good health. The chain couples TRBV5-5 to TRBJ1-5, with TRBD1 perhaps the D gene, on 6 matching bases. Source material: blood. The CDR3 is CASSLSGGVNQPQHF. The DNA is TGTGCCAGCAGCTTGTCCGGGGGCGTCAATCAGCCCCAGCATTTT.